The T cell receptor beta chain described here comes from a study of PD-L1 blockade in urothelial cancer. The sample's time point: peripheral blood 6 weeks after treatment start. The method was immunoSEQ multiplex PCR; TCRdb's version includes in-frame clones alone and lacks a portion of them. Of about 120,000 clones listed, around 86% are singletons. The CDR3 covers 14 residues. Germline V gene data show CDR1 as MRHNA and CDR2 as SNTAGT. The ends were cut back, 6 bases at V and 6 bases at J, with 15 bases in the middle. The sequencing here drew on PBMCs, taken around atezolizumab (anti-PD-L1) treatment. V gene TRBV6-4 combines with J gene TRBJ2-4, with D perhaps TRBD1 (5 bases). The TCR sequence derives from a man in his forties or fifties with urothelial cancer. The chain's CDR3 is CASRISTDPNIQYF. DNA for the CDR3: TGTGCCAGCAGGATTTCGACAGACCCAAACATTCAGTACTTC.